This TCR beta chain was captured in a study of T cells after yellow fever vaccination. Regarding the study as a whole: Overlap between CD4 and CD8 compartments was detected for a small share of clonotypes.

This CDR3 contains 14 residues. In germline, CDR1 is SEHNR, CDR2 FQNEAQ (reference sequence). Trimming removed 0 bases from V and 0 bases from J, with 6 bases in between. Using its own MiXCR run on the 5' RACE reads, TCRdb lists one record per CDR3 protein. The sample yields about 350,000 distinct CDR3 sequences, 8.1% seen once. Notes on this clonotype: Its antigen is not identified.

Specimen: PBMCs, collected roughly seven weeks after the first yellow fever vaccination. The sequence came from a man in his late teens or twenties who received the YFV17D yellow fever vaccine. J is TRBJ2-7 and V is TRBV7-9; D is perhaps TRBD2 (6 bases). CDR3 sequence reads: CASSLAGGSYEQYV. CDR3 bases: TGTGCCAGCAGCTTAGCCGGGGGCTCCTACGAGCAGTACGTC.